The clone carrying this TCR beta chain showed up just a few times. Its antigen remains unknown. This sample was included in a study of vaccination and CD4 T cells after COVID-19. Study-level information: Cells received overlapping spike peptides from SARS-CoV-2, HCoV-NL63, HCoV-OC43 and HCoV-229E as stimulation.

Sequenced with the Oncomine TCR Beta short-read assay was DNA taken from cultured CD4+ T cells. Genomic DNA from cultured CD4+ T cells was extracted. From the PCR reads, TCRdb called clonotypes with MiXCR, one entry per CDR3 protein. Of about 14,000 distinct CDR3 sequences listed, 29% were seen once; the top ten hold around 19%. The CDR3 runs 15 residues. The trim removed 4 bases at V and 0 bases at J, leaving 5 bases unmatched. The germline V gene encodes CDR1 LNHDA and CDR2 SQIVND (reference sequence). The treatment denotes: approximately nine-day PBMC culture with coronavirus spike peptide pools or control peptides (ViraFEST assay). ViraFEST sequenced TCRs after peptide-pool expansion of antigen-specific T cells.

The source of this sequence is a human donor who received a COVID-19 vaccine. The material was CD4+ T cells from blood, cultured in vitro, obtained before SARS-CoV-2 vaccination. This rearrangement joins TRBV19 to TRBJ1-1, with 7 nucleotides matching TRBD1. CDR3 sequence (DNA): TGTGCCAGTAGTACGTCGGGACAGATGAACACTGAAGCTTTCTTT. Translation: CASSTSGQMNTEAFF.